The source of this TCR beta chain is a study of control samples from healthy donors and cancer patients. Using immunoSEQ multiplex PCR, the repertoire was profiled, and TCRdb retains in-frame clones only, with some absent. Of 100,000 to 150,000 clones listed, around 90% were seen once; the top ten hold 2.5%. Germline loops: CDR1 SGHDT, CDR2 YYEEEE. The V and J ends lost 5 bases and 5 bases respectively, with 10 bases between them. The CDR3 loop spans 12 amino acids. The origin of this receptor is a man in his forties in good health. The chain employs TRBV5-6 and TRBJ2-5, with D tentatively TRBD1 (6 bases). What was sequenced was blood. Written as DNA, the CDR3 is TGTGCCAGCAGGGGGGCAGCGGAGACCCAGTACTTC. It codes for CASRGAAETQYF.